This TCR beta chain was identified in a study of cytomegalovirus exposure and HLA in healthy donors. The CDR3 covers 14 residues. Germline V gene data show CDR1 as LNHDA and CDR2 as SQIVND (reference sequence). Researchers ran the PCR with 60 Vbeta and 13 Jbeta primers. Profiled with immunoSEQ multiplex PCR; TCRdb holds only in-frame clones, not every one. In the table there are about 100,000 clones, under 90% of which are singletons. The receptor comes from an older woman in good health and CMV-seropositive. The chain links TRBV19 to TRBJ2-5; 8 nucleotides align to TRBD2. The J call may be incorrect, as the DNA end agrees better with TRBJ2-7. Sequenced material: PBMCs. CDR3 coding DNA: TGTGCCAGTAGTCCGGGACGGGGGGGCTACGAGCAGTACTTC. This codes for CASSPGRGGYEQYF.